This T cell receptor (beta chain) was captured by sequencing in a study of blood T cells in healthy people across ages (dated by TCRdb to between 2014 and 2016). As for the study more broadly: Template switching captured roughly one uniquely barcoded TCR beta cDNA molecule per two T cells in model experiments. The study measured age-related changes in TCR beta repertoire diversity using deep sequencing normalized with unique cDNA molecular identifiers. Donors were grouped into four age groups: young (average approximately 16 years), middle-aged (approximately 41), aged (around 60) and long-lived (approximately 82). To avoid experimental bias, donors of different ages were distributed randomly across sequencing lanes. Using the same blood draw, the study looked at two additional independent replicas of 1 million unique cDNA reads for two donors, one aged 18 to 29 and the other aged 80 or older.

There are 15 amino acids in the CDR3, from cysteine to phenylalanine inclusive. Only the CDR3 portion is preserved as DNA: 45 bases, with reading frame beginning at the first base. Via the germline V gene, CDR1 is KGHSH and CDR2 LQKENI. Libraries came from 5' RACE. The second PCR ran for about 7 to 11 cycles and used a J-beta primer mix along with a sample-barcoded 5' primer. Each TCR beta cDNA molecule received a unique molecular identifier from a template-switch 5' adaptor carrying 12 random nucleotides. Each sample yielded at least 2.5 million CDR3-containing paired-end reads. First-strand cDNA synthesis was performed from all RNA using the Mint cDNA synthesis kit, with priming by a TRBC-specific oligonucleotide. Following uracil-DNA glycosylase treatment, a first 18-cycle PCR with universal primers M1SS and BC2_uni_R was performed on all cDNA. Regarding the original processing steps: Normalization of each sample was performed by random selection of 1 million high-quality reads, each carrying a distinct molecular identifier. Reads with shared molecular identifiers were discarded instead of being binned into consensus sequences. CDR3 identification, clonotype clustering and error correction used MiTCR with a Q25 quality threshold and the strictest error-elimination algorithm. A nonparametric unseen species model using Euler transformation provided a lower-bound estimate of total TCR beta diversity. TCRdb reran the public reads through fastp at Q25 and MiXCR, keeping productive beta chains. Every distinct CDR3 protein forms one entry, paired with its most common genes and DNA. The V and J calls were determined by TCRdb, not by the authors. Across this sample there are 1,800,000 or so distinct CDR3 sequences, with approximately 40% seen only once. The top ten constitute 23% of the sample.

What the study reported, not specific to this receptor: Because the CMV infection status of the donors was unknown, age-related changes in expanded clonotypes may potentially have been confounded. Compared with the aged group, more naive CD4+ T cells, fewer expanded clones and increased TCR diversity were shown by the long-lived group, suggesting age selection. Bulk unsorted PBMC profiling prevented conclusive comparison of naive and antigen-experienced compartments. Observed TCR beta diversity per million T cells fell roughly linearly with age, and a significant reduction was already apparent by age about 36. Estimates of total diversity based on one million sequenced T cells were regarded as lower bounds and as underestimates. There was a strong correlation between observed TCR beta diversity and the percentage of naive T cells measured by flow cytometry.

Systemically healthy Caucasian individuals from Russia, around 38 in total and aged roughly 6 to 100 years, were included as donors. Each donor gave 9.5 to 10 milliliters of peripheral blood, drawn into EDTA-treated Vacutainer tubes. Ficoll-Paque density-gradient centrifugation was used to isolate PBMCs, with at least 6.5 million per sample. Trizol reagent was used to extract total RNA from PBMCs, with at least 6 micrograms per sample. The percentages of naive CD45RAhigh/CD27high T cells were determined by flow cytometry on a PBMC aliquot from every donor. About this clonotype itself: The target of this receptor is not known. Germline is not matched at one junction end, which may reflect a read error.

The clonotype was recovered from a human donor in good health. What was sequenced was blood. This receptor chain uses TRBV18 and TRBJ2-1; the D gene is perhaps TRBD2, from 5 matching bases. The sequence in DNA is TGTGCCAGCCCACCGGGCAGCGGAAACTACAATGAGCAGTTCTTC. Its product reads: CASPPGSGNYNEQFF.